The entry that follows covers one TCR beta chain sequence. Original processing methods: Cell counts per sample came from amplifying reference gene primers. Using immunoSEQ multiplex PCR, the repertoire was profiled, and TCRdb retains in-frame clones only, with some absent. V and J calls plus clone size are reproduced from that table; the DNA served to infer D and trimming. Of 150,000 or so clones listed, approximately 86% were seen once; the top ten hold 5.5% to 8%. The data were obtained in a study of blood T cell repertoires in COVID-19. At the level of the study: Acute-phase and convalescent COVID-19 samples originated in the United States, Italy and Spain. Sample material is recorded as cDNA or gDNA derived from T cells, B-cell-depleted T cells, or PBMCs.

Germline-derived CDR1 and CDR2 are MDHEN and SYDVKM. The V gene lost 7 bases and the J gene lost 1 base, with 14 bases spanning the gap. This CDR3 is built from 15 residues. Sequencing was performed on peripheral blood. The V gene is TRBV28, the J gene TRBJ1-5, with TRBD1 as a possible D gene (6 bases). This receptor was obtained from a man in his fifties with active or convalescent COVID-19. CDR3 coding DNA: TGTGCCAGCACTCACCCCAGGGGAAGCAATCAGCCCCAGCATTTT. Protein sequence: CASTHPRGSNQPQHF. Full variable domain (remainder filled in from reference TRBV28 and TRBJ1-5): DVKVTQSSRYLVKRTGEKVFLECVQDMDHENMFWYRQDPGLGLRLIYFSYDVKMKEKGDIPEGYSVSREKKERFSLILESASTNQTSMYLCASTHPRGSNQPQHFGDGTRLSIL.